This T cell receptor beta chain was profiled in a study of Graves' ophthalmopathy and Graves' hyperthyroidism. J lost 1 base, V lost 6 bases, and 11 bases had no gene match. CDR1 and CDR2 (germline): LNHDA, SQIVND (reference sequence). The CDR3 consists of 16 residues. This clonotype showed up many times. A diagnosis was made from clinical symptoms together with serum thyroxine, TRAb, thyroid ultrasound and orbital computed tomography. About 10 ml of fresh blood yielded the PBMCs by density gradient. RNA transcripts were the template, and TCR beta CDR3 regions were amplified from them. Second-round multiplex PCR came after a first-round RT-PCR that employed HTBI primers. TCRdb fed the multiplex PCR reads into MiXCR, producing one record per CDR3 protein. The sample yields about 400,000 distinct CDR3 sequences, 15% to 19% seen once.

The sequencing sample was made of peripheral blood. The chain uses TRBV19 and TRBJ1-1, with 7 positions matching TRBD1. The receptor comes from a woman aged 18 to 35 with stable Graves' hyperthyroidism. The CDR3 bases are TGTGCCAGTAGGCCACGTGAGGGGGCGAAGAACACTGAAGCTTTCTTT. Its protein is CASRPREGAKNTEAFF. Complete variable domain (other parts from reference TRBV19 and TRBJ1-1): DGGITQSPKYLFRKEGQNVTLSCEQNLNHDAMYWYRQDPGQGLRLIYYSQIVNDFQKGDIAEGYSVSREKKESFPLTVTSAQKNPTAFYLCASRPREGAKNTEAFFGQGTRLTVV.